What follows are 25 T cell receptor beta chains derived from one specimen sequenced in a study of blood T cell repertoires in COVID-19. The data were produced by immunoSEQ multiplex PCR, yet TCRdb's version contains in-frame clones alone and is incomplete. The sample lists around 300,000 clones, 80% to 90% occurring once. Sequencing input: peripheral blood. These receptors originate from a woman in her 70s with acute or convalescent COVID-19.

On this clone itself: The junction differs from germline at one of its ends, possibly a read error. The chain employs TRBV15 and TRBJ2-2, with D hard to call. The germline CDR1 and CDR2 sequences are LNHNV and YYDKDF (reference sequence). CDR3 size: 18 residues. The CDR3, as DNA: TGTACCACCAGCAGACACTTTACAGTTTCAACTTACACCGGGGAGCTGTTTTTT. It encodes CTTSRHFTVSTYTGELFF.

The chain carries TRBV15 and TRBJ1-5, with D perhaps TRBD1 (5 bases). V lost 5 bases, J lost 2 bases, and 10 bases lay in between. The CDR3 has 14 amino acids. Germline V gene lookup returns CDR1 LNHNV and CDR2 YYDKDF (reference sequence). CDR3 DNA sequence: TGTGCCACCAGCTGGGGGGACGGCAATCAGCCCCAGCATTTT. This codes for CATSWGDGNQPQHF. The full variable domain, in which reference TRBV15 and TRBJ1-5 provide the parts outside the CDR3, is DAMVIQNPRYQVTQFGKPVTLSCSQTLNHNVMYWYQQKSSQAPKLLFHYYDKDFNNEADTPDNFQSRRPNTSFCFLDIRSPGLGDTAMYLCATSWGDGNQPQHFGDGTRLSIL.

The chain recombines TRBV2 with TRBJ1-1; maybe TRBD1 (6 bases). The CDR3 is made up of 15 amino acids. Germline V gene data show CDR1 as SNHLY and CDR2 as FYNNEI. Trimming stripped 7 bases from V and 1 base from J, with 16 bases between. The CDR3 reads CASTTGGQTNTEAFF. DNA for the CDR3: TGTGCCAGCACAACGGGAGGACAGACGAACACTGAAGCTTTCTTT. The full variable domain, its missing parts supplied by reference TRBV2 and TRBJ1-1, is EPEVTQTPSHQVTQMGQEVILRCVPISNHLYFYWYRQILGQKVEFLVSFYNNEISEKSEIFDDQFSVERPDGSNFTLKIRSTKLEDSAMYFCASTTGGQTNTEAFFGQGTRLTVV.

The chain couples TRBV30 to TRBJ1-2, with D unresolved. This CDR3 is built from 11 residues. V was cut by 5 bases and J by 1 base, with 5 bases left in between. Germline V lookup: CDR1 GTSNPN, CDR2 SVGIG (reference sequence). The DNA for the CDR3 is TGTGCCTGGGGTATTAACTATGGCTACACCTTC. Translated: CAWGINYGYTF. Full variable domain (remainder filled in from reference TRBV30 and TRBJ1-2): SQTIHQWPATLVQPVGSPLSLECTVEGTSNPNLYWYRQAAGRGLQLLFYSVGIGQISSEVPQNLSASRPQDRQFILSSKKLLLSDSGFYLCAWGINYGYTFGSGTRLTVV.

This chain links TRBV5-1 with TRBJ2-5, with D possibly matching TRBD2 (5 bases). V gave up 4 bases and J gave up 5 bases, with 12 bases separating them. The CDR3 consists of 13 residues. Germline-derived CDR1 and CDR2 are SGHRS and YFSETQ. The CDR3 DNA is TGCGCCAGCAGCCCGGGGAGTTGGGAGACCCAGTACTTC. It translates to CASSPGSWETQYF.

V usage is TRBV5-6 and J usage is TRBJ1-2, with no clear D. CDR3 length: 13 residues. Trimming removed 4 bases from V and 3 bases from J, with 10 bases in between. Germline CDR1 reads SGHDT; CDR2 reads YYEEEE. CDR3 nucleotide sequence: TGTGCCAGCAGCCTCCGGGTCCACTATGGCTACACCTTC. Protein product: CASSLRVHYGYTF.

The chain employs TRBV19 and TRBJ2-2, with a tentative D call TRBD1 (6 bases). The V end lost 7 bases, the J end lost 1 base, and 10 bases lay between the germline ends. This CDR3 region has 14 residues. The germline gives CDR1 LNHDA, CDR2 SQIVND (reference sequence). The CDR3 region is CASNPTGNTGELFF. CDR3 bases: TGTGCCAGTAATCCGACAGGGAACACCGGGGAGCTGTTTTTT. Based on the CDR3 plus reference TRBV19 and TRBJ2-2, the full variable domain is DGGITQSPKYLFRKEGQNVTLSCEQNLNHDAMYWYRQDPGQGLRLIYYSQIVNDFQKGDIAEGYSVSREKKESFPLTVTSAQKNPTAFYLCASNPTGNTGELFFGEGSRLTVL.

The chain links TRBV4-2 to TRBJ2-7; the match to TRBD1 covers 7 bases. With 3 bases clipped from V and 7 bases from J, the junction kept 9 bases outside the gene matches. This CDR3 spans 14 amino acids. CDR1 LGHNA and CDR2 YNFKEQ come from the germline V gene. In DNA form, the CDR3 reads TGTGCCAGCAGCCAGAGCGACAGGGTAGGAGAGCAGTACTTC. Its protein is CASSQSDRVGEQYF.

The CDR3 loop is CASSPSYNEQFF. The CDR3 DNA is TGTGCCAGCAGTCCCAGCTACAATGAGCAGTTCTTC. The J gene is TRBJ2-1, the V gene TRBV7-8; unclear D gene. V was cut by 6 bases and J by 3 bases, with 6 bases left in between. This CDR3 is 12 amino acids long. The germline V gene has CDR1 SGHVS and CDR2 FQNEAQ.

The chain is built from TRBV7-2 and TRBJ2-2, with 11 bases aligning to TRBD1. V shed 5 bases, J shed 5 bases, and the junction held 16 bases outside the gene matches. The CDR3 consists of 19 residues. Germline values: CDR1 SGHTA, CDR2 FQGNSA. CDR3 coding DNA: TGTGCCAGCAGCCTCAAAATGGTGTGGGGGACAGGGGGAACCGGGGAGCTGTTTTTT. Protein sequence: CASSLKMVWGTGGTGELFF.

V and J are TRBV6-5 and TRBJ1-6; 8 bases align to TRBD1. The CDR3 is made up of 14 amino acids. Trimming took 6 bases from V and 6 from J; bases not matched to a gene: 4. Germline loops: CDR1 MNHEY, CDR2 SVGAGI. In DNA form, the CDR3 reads TGTGCCAGCAGGCCGACAGGGGCTAATTCACCCCTCCACTTT. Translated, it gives CASRPTGANSPLHF.

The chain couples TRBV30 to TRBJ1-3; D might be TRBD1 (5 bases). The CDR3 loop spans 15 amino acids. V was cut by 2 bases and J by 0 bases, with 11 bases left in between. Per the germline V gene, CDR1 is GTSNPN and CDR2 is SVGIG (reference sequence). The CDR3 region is CAWSPGINSGNTIYF. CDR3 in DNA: TGTGCCTGGAGTCCAGGGATTAACTCTGGAAACACCATATATTTT.

This CDR3 reads CASSYDRGRNEKLFF. CDR3 DNA sequence: TGTGCCAGCAGCTATGACAGGGGTCGGAATGAAAAACTGTTTTTT. J is TRBJ1-4 and V is TRBV7-9, with 8 bases fitting TRBD1. The germline CDR1 and CDR2 sequences are SEHNR and FQNEAQ (reference sequence). Losses at the gene ends were 4 bases for V and 5 bases for J; bases not matched to a gene: 6. This CDR3 contains 15 residues.

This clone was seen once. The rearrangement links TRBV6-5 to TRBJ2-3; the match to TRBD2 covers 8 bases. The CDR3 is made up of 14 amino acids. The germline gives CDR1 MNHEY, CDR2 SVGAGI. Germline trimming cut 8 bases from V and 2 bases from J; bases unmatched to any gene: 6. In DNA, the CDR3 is TGTGCCAGCTATCCGGGGGGGACCACAGATACGCAGTATTTT. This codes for CASYPGGTTDTQYF.

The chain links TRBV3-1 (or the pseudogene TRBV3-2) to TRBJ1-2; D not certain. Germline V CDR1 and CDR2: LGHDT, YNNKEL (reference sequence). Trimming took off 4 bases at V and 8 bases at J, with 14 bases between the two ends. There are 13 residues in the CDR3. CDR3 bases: TGTGCCAGCAGCCCCCTTGAGGTTGGAGGCTACACCTTC. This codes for CASSPLEVGGYTF.

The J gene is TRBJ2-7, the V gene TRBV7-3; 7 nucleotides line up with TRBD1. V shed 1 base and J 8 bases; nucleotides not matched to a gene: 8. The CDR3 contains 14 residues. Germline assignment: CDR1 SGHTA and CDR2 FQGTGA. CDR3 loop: CASSLSRDSGQQYF. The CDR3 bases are TGTGCCAGCAGCTTAAGCCGGGACAGCGGTCAGCAGTACTTC.

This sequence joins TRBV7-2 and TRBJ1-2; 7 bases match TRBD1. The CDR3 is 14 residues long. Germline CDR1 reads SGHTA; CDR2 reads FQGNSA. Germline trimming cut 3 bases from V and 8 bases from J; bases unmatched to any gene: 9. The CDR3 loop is CASSFGTVGSGYTF. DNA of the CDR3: TGTGCCAGCAGCTTTGGGACAGTTGGTTCGGGCTACACCTTC. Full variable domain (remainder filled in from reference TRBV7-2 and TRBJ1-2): GAGVSQSPSNKVTEKGKDVELRCDPISGHTALYWYRQSLGQGLEFLIYFQGNSAPDKSGLPSDRFSAERTGGSVSTLTIQRTQQEDSAVYLCASSFGTVGSGYTFGSGTRLTVV.

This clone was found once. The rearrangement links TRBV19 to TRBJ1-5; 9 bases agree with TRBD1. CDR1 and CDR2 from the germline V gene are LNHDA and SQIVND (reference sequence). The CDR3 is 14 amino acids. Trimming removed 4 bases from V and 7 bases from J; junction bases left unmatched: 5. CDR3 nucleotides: TGTGCCAGTAGTAGCGGACAGGGGTTGCAGCCCCAGCATTTT. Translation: CASSSGQGLQPQHF.

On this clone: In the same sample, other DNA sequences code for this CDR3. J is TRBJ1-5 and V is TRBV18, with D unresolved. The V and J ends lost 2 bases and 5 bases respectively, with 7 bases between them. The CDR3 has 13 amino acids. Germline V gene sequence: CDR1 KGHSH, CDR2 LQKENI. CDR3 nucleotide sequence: TGTGCCAGCTCACCAGGGCTTGATCAGCCCCAGCATTTT. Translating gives CASSPGLDQPQHF. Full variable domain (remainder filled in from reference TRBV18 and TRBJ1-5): NAGVMQNPRHLVRRRGQEARLRCSPMKGHSHVYWYRQLPEEGLKFMVYLQKENIIDESGMPKERFSAEFPKEGPSILRIQQVVRGDSAAYFCASSPGLDQPQHFGDGTRLSIL.

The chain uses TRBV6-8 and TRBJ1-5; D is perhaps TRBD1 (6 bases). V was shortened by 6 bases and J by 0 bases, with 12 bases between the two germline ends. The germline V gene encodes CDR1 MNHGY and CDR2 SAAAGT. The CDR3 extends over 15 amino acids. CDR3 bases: TGTGCCAGCAGCCCCGGGACATTTAGCAATCAGCCCCAGCATTTT. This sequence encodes CASSPGTFSNQPQHF.

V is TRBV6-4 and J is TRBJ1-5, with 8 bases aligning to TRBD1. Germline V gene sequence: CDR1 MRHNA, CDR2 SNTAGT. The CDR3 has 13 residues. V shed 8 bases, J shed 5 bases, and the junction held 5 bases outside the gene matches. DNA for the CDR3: TGTGCCAGCGTGACAGGGGCTTATCAGCCCCAGCATTTT. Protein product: CASVTGAYQPQHF.

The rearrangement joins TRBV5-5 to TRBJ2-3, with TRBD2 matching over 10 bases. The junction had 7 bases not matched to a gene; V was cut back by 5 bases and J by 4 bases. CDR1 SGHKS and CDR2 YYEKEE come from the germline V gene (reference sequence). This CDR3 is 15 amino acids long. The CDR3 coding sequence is TGTGCCAGCAGTCAGCGGGGGGGCCAAGCAGATACGCAGTATTTT. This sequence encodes CASSQRGGQADTQYF.

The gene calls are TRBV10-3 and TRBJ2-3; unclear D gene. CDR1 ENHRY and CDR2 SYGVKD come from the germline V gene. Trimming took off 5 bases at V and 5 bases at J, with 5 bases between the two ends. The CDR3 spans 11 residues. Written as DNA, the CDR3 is TGTGCCATCAGTCCGAGAGATACGCAGTATTTT. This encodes CAISPRDTQYF.

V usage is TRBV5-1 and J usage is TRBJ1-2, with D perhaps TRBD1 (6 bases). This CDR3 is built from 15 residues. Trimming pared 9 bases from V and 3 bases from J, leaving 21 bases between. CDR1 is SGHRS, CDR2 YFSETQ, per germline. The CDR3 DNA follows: TGCGCCACGCGGCCGGGGGCCGGGGGGGACTATGGCTACACCTTC. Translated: CATRPGAGGDYGYTF. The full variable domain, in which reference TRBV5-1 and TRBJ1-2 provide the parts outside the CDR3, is KAGVTQTPRYLIKTRGQQVTLSCSPISGHRSVSWYQQTPGQGLQFLFEYFSETQRNKGNFPGRFSGRQFSNSRSEMNVSTLELGDSALYLCATRPGAGGDYGYTFGSGTRLTVV.

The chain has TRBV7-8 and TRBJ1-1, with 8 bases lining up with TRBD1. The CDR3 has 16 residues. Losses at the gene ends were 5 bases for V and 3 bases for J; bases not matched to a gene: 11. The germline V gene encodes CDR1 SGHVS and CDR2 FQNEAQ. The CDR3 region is CASSRAQGVLYTEAFF. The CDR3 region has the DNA TGTGCCAGCAGCCGAGCACAGGGGGTACTGTACACTGAAGCTTTCTTT.